The 22 T cell receptor beta chains presented below share a single source sample, sequenced in a study of regulatory T cells in long-lasting Graves disease. Stated time point: newly diagnosed GD, antithyroid drugs for less than 3 months. Extracted PBMC RNA gave rise to the TCR library. Libraries of TCR beta came from iRepertoire HTBI primers plus Arm-PCR of CDR3 regions. In TCRdb, the multiplex PCR reads were re-called with MiXCR into one record per CDR3 protein. The sample includes fewer than 450,000 distinct CDR3 sequences, roughly 15% of them seen just once. Another study also made use of these data, one on T cells in Graves' hyperthyroidism and ophthalmopathy.

The sequencing used peripheral blood mononuclear cells (PBMCs), collected at new diagnosis, from a patient treated with antithyroid drugs. The receptors here all came from a woman aged 40-49 years with Graves disease.

In its sample, this clonotype was seen many times. The CDR3 loop reads CASRMGLELSPLHF. The CDR3 nucleotides read TGTGCCAGCAGGATGGGCCTGGAGCTTTCACCCCTCCACTTT. This rearrangement joins TRBV6-1 to TRBJ1-6; D is unresolved. The germline V gene has CDR1 MNHNS and CDR2 SASEGT. With 6 bases removed from V and 9 bases from J, the gap between germline ends came to 15 bases. The CDR3 loop spans 14 amino acids.

The CDR3: CASSKTFGHQRDEQFF. Here the CDR3 DNA reads TGTGCCAGCAGCAAAACTTTCGGTCACCAGCGTGATGAGCAGTTCTTC. The J gene is TRBJ2-1, the V gene TRBV28; D gene uncertain. CDR3 length: 16 residues. V was shortened by 6 bases and J by 8 bases, with 23 bases between the two germline ends. CDR1 and CDR2 from the germline V gene are MDHEN and SYDVKM.

This clonotype occurred a few times. The chain has TRBV18 and TRBJ2-2, with 8 bases lining up with TRBD1. CDR1 and CDR2 (germline): KGHSH, LQKENI. The CDR3 length is 15 residues. V was pared by 2 bases and J by 6 bases, with 5 bases of the junction left unmatched. The CDR3 DNA is TGTGCCAGCTCACCAAGACAGGGGAGAGCCGGGGAGCTGTTTTTT. Encoded protein: CASSPRQGRAGELFF. The full variable domain, its missing parts supplied by reference TRBV18 and TRBJ2-2, is NAGVMQNPRHLVRRRGQEARLRCSPMKGHSHVYWYRQLPEEGLKFMVYLQKENIIDESGMPKERFSAEFPKEGPSILRIQQVVRGDSAAYFCASSPRQGRAGELFFGEGSRLTVL.

This clonotype was detected ten times or more. The rearrangement uses TRBV11-2 and TRBJ2-7; a weak D match, TRBD2 (5 bases). Germline lookup yields CDR1 SGHAT and CDR2 FQNNGV. V lost 1 base to trimming and J lost 3 bases, with 34 bases between them. The CDR3 is made up of 22 amino acids. The CDR3 region is CASSLVLRATAAGTTLFYEQYF. The CDR3 DNA sequence: TGTGCCAGCAGCTTAGTGTTGCGGGCAACGGCAGCCGGAACCACCCTCTTCTACGAGCAGTACTTC.

With regard to this clonotype: The junction and the germline gene differ at one end; a read error may be behind it. The chain recombines TRBV4-3 with TRBJ1-2; TRBD1 is a possible D gene (5 bases). The CDR3 has 15 residues. The germline V gene encodes CDR1 LGHNA and CDR2 YSLEER. The CDR3 region has the DNA TGCGCCAGCAGCCAAGATGCCCGACAGAACTATGGCTACATCTTC. This translates into CASSQDARQNYGYIF.

This clonotype was seen ten or more times. This chain connects TRBV27 to TRBJ1-1; D is undetermined. CDR1 is MNHEY and CDR2 is SMNVEV in the germline V gene (reference sequence). The CDR3 loop spans 13 amino acids. V lost 3 bases to trimming and J lost 1 base, with 6 bases between them. CDR3: CASSLRSNTEAFF. The CDR3 DNA reads as TGTGCCAGCAGTTTGAGGTCGAACACTGAAGCTTTCTTT.

J is TRBJ2-5 and V is TRBV6-2 or TRBV6-3; D remains unclear. Germline loops: CDR1 MNHEY, CDR2 SVGEGT. Trimming took 2 bases from V and 5 from J, leaving 12 bases between them. This CDR3 is 14 amino acids long. CDR3 sequence (DNA): TGTGCCAGCAGTTACCTCAACGAGATGGAGACCCAGTACTTC. Encoded protein: CASSYLNEMETQYF.

This clonotype came up many times. The V call is TRBV28, the J call TRBJ2-5; tentative D call: TRBD1 (5 bases). V lost 4 bases and J 4 bases, leaving 10 bases between the germline ends. The germline V gene encodes CDR1 MDHEN and CDR2 SYDVKM. The CDR3 is 13 amino acids. The CDR3 region is CASSSGNGETQYF. The CDR3 DNA is TGTGCCAGCAGTTCAGGGAATGGAGAGACCCAGTACTTC.

This clonotype has just a few counts. The V and J genes are TRBV9 and TRBJ2-7, with 10 bases fitting TRBD2. The length of the CDR3 is 15 residues. V shed 0 bases, J shed 5 bases, and the junction held 5 bases outside the gene matches. Germline values: CDR1 SGDLS, CDR2 YYNGEE. The CDR3, as DNA: TGTGCCAGCAGCGTAGCTGGCCTAGCGGGAGACGAGCAGTACTTC. Translated: CASSVAGLAGDEQYF.

This clonotype was seen at least ten times. V usage is TRBV2 and J usage is TRBJ2-3, with D unresolved. The CDR3 consists of 15 residues. The germline V and J ends were trimmed by 3 bases and 2 bases, with 12 bases remaining between them. CDR1 and CDR2 (germline): SNHLY, FYNNEI. The CDR3 spells CASSEGSSTTDTQYF. CDR3 sequence (DNA): TGTGCCAGCAGTGAGGGCAGCAGTACCACAGATACGCAGTATTTT. The full variable domain, rest sourced from reference TRBV2 and TRBJ2-3, is EPEVTQTPSHQVTQMGQEVILRCVPISNHLYFYWYRQILGQKVEFLVSFYNNEISEKSEIFDDQFSVERPDGSNFTLKIRSTKLEDSAMYFCASSEGSSTTDTQYFGPGTRLTVL.

This chain uses TRBV6-2 or TRBV6-3 with TRBJ1-6; 7 bases match TRBD1. V shed 5 bases and J 4 bases; nucleotides not matched to a gene: 8. The CDR3 has 16 residues. The germline V gene encodes CDR1 MNHEY and CDR2 SVGEGT. CDR3 nucleotide sequence: TGTGCCAGCAGTCAGCAATGGACAGGATATAATTCACCCCTCCACTTT. As protein: CASSQQWTGYNSPLHF.

This clonotype was recorded at least ten times. The J gene is TRBJ2-2, the V gene TRBV18, with D possibly being TRBD1 (6 bases). V was trimmed by 2 bases and J by 0 bases, leaving 10 bases between them. Germline CDR1 reads KGHSH; CDR2 reads LQKENI. The CDR3 totals 16 residues. The CDR3 DNA reads as TGTGCCAGCTCACCATTGACAGGCACGAACACCGGGGAGCTGTTTTTT. This encodes CASSPLTGTNTGELFF. Combining the CDR3 with reference TRBV18 and TRBJ2-2 gives the whole variable domain NAGVMQNPRHLVRRRGQEARLRCSPMKGHSHVYWYRQLPEEGLKFMVYLQKENIIDESGMPKERFSAEFPKEGPSILRIQQVVRGDSAAYFCASSPLTGTNTGELFFGEGSRLTVL.

About this clonotype itself: A much larger clone lies one base from this, so it may be a read error. The J gene is TRBJ2-1, the V gene TRBV27, with a weak D call TRBD1 (6 bases). Germline V lookup: CDR1 MNHEY, CDR2 SMNVEV (reference sequence). The V end was cut by 11 bases, the J end by 8 bases, with 19 bases between. The CDR3 extends over 13 amino acids. This chain's CDR3 is CAGTPTGLDEQFF. In nucleotides, the CDR3 is TGTGCCGGCACCCCGACAGGTTTGGATGAGCAGTTCTTC.

The sample holds many counts of this clonotype. The CDR3 protein is CATSDGGGYEQYF. CDR3 in DNA: TGTGCCACCAGTGATGGGGGCGGCTACGAGCAGTACTTC. The chain combines TRBV24-1 with TRBJ2-7; perhaps TRBD1 as D (6 bases). Trimming stripped 3 bases from V and 3 bases from J, with 8 bases between. Germline CDR1 KGHDR, CDR2 SFDVKD. This CDR3 comprises 13 residues.

Many counts were recorded for this clonotype. CDR3 sequence: CASSWSKGETQYF. The CDR3 DNA reads TGCGCCAGCAGCTGGTCGAAGGGGGAGACCCAGTACTTC. This chain connects TRBV5-1 to TRBJ2-5; a possible D gene is TRBD1 (5 bases). Per germline, CDR1 SGHRS and CDR2 YFSETQ. Trimming stripped 3 bases from V and 5 bases from J, with 11 bases between. The length of the CDR3 is 13 residues.

This chain uses TRBV10-3 with TRBJ2-3, with 10 positions matching TRBD2. CDR3 length equals 14 residues. Germline CDR1 ENHRY, CDR2 SYGVKD. The trim removed 9 bases at V and 2 bases at J, leaving 5 bases unmatched. The CDR3 sequence is CAIYSGRNTDTQYF. The CDR3 region has the DNA TGTGCCATATATAGCGGGAGGAACACAGATACGCAGTATTTT.

This clonotype was seen at least ten times. This chain uses TRBV6-5 with TRBJ1-6, with D perhaps TRBD1 (5 bases). The V end lost 4 bases, the J end lost 9 bases, and 16 bases lay between the germline ends. The CDR3 length is 15 residues. Germline CDR1 reads MNHEY; CDR2 reads SVGAGI. The CDR3 DNA sequence: TGTGCCAGCAGTTCGGGGGGATCTTTTGGTTCACCCCTCCACTTT. Amino acid sequence: CASSSGGSFGSPLHF.

V gene TRBV2 combines with J gene TRBJ2-5, with TRBD2 matching over 14 bases. Germline V gene sequence: CDR1 SNHLY, CDR2 FYNNEI. The CDR3 contains 16 residues. Trimming cost V 2 bases and J 2 bases; bases outside gene matches: 1. CDR3 nucleotide sequence: TGTGCCAGCAGTGAAAGACTAGCGGGAGGGCAAGAGACCCAGTACTTC. Protein sequence: CASSERLAGGQETQYF.

The V call is TRBV6-1, the J call TRBJ2-2, with D possibly matching TRBD1 (6 bases). CDR3 length equals 13 residues. Between the trimmed V and J ends, which lost 4 bases and 6 bases, there was a span of 9 bases. Germline CDR1 and CDR2: MNHNS and SASEGT. The CDR3 region is CASSGGRAGELFF. CDR3 in DNA: TGTGCCAGCAGTGGGGGGCGTGCCGGGGAGCTGTTTTTT.

This chain uses TRBV6-1 with TRBJ1-3; D is uncertain. The germline V gene has CDR1 MNHNS and CDR2 SASEGT. The germline V and J ends were trimmed by 8 bases and 4 bases, with 9 bases remaining between them. The CDR3 has 12 amino acids. CDR3 DNA: TGTGCCAGCCAAGACGTCGGAAACACCATATATTTT. This encodes CASQDVGNTIYF.

This clonotype came up once. J is TRBJ2-7 and V is TRBV14; 7 bases fit TRBD1. This CDR3 has 17 amino acids. After removal of 4 bases from V and 4 bases from J, the junction contained 16 bases not matched to a gene. Germline V gene lookup returns CDR1 SGHDN and CDR2 FVKESK. Written as DNA, the CDR3 is TGTGCCAGCAGCCCGCGATCTAGTCACAGGGGCGGATACGAGCAGTACTTC. Translating it yields CASSPRSSHRGGYEQYF.

In this sample, this clonotype turned up many times. The J gene is TRBJ2-1, the V gene TRBV29-1, with 10 bases identical to TRBD2. The CDR3 sequence is 16 residues long. V was clipped by 0 bases and J by 4 bases; unmatched bases: 6. Germline CDR1 is SQVTM and CDR2 is ANQGSEA. Written as DNA, the CDR3 is TGCAGCGTTGAAGAAGGGACTAGCGCGATTTACAATGAGCAGTTCTTC. Protein sequence: CSVEEGTSAIYNEQFF.